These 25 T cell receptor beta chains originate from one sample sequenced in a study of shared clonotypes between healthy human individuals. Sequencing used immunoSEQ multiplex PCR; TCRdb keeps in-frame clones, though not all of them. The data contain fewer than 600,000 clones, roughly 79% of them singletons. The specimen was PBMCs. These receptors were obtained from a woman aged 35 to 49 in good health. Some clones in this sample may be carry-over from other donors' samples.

This CDR3 reads CASSLQGVYGYTF. Here the CDR3 DNA reads TGTGCCAGCAGCTTACAGGGAGTCTATGGCTACACCTTC. The V call is TRBV5-4, the J call TRBJ1-2; possible D gene TRBD1, 6 bases. CDR1 is SGHNT and CDR2 is YYREEE in the germline V gene (reference sequence). Deletions cut 2 bases from V and 4 bases from J, with 9 bases between. The CDR3 contains 13 residues.

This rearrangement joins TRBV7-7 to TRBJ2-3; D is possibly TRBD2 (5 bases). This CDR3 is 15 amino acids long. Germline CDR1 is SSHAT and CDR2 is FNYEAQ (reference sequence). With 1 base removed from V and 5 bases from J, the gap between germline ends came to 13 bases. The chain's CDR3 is CASSLGADGVDTQYF. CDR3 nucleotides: TGTGCCAGCAGCTTAGGGGCGGACGGGGTAGATACGCAGTATTTT.

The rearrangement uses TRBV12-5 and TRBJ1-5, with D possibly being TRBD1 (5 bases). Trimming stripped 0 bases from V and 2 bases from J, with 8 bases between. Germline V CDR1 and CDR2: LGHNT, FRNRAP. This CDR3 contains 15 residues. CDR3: CASGLVRGGNQPQHF. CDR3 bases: TGTGCTAGTGGTTTGGTTAGGGGTGGCAATCAGCCCCAGCATTTT.

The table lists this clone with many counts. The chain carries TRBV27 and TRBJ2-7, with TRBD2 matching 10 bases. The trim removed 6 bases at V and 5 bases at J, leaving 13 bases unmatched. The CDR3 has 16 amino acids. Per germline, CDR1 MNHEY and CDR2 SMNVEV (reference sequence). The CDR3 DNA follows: TGTGCCAGCAGCACTTACACGGGACTAGCGATGAACGAGCAGTACTTC. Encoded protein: CASSTYTGLAMNEQYF.

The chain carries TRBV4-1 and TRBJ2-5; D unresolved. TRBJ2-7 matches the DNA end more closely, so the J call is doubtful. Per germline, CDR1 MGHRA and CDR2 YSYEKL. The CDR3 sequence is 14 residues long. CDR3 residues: CASSQLRPSYEQYF. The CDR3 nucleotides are TGCGCCAGCAGCCAATTGCGGCCCTCCTACGAGCAGTACTTC.

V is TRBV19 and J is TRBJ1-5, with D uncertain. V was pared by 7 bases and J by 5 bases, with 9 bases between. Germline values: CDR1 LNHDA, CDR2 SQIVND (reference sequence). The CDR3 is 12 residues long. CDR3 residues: CASTSFDQPQHF. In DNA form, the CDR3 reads TGTGCCAGTACCTCCTTCGATCAGCCCCAGCATTTT.

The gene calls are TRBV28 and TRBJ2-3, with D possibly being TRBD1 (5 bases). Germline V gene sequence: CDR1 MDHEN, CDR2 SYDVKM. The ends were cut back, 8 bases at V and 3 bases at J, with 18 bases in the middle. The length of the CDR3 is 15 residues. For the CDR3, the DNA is TGTGCCAGCCATGAACAGGTTTTCGGTACAGATACGCAGTATTTT. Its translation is CASHEQVFGTDTQYF.

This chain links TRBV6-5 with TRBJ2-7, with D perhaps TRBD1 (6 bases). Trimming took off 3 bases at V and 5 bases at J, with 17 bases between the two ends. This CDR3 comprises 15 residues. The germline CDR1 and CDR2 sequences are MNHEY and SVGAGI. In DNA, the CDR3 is TGTGCCAGCAGTTATTTCGGCAGGGGAGACAACGAGCAGTACTTC. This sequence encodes CASSYFGRGDNEQYF.

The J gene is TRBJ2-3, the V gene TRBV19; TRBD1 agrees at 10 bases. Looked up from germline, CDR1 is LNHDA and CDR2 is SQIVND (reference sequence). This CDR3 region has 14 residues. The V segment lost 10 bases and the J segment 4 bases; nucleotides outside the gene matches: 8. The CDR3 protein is CAIGTGEGADTQYF. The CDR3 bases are TGTGCCATCGGGACAGGGGAGGGCGCAGATACGCAGTATTTT.

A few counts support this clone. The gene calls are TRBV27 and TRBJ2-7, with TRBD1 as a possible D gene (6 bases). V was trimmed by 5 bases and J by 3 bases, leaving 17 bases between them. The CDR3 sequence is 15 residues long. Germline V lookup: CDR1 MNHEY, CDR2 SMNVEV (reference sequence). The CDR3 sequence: CASSPQGRASYEQYF. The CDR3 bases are TGTGCCAGCAGTCCCCAGGGGCGGGCCAGCTACGAGCAGTACTTC.

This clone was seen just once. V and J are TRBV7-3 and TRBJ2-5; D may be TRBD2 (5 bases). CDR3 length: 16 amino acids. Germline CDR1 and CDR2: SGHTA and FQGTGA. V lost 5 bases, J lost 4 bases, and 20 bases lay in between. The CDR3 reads CASSRSVAGSRETQYF. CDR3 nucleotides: TGTGCCAGCAGCCGTTCCGTGGCGGGTAGCAGAGAGACCCAGTACTTC.

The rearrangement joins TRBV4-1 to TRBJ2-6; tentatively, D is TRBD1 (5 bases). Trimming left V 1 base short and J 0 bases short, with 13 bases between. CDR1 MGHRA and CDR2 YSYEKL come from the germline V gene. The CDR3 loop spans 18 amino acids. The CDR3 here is CASSQVTGLSSGANVLTF. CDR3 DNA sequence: TGCGCCAGCAGCCAAGTAACAGGCCTGAGCTCTGGGGCCAACGTCCTGACTTTC.

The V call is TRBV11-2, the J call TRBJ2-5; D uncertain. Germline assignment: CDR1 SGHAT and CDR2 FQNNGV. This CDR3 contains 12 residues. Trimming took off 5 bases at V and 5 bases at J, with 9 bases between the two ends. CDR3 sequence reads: CASSPSRETQYF. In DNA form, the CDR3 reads TGTGCCAGCAGCCCTTCGCGGGAGACCCAGTACTTC.

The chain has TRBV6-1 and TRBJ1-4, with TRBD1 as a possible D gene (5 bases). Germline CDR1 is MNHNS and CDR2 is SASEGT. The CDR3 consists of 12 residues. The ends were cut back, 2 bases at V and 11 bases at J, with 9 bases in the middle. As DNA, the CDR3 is TGTGCCAGCAGTGAAAGTGGGGGGAAACTGTTTTTT. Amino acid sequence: CASSESGGKLFF.

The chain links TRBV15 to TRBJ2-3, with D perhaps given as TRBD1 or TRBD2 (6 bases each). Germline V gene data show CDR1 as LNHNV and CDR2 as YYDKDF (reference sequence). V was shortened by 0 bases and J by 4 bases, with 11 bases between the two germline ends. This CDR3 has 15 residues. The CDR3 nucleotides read TGTGCCACCAGCAGAGATCGGGGGCCGGCAGATACGCAGTATTTT. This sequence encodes CATSRDRGPADTQYF.

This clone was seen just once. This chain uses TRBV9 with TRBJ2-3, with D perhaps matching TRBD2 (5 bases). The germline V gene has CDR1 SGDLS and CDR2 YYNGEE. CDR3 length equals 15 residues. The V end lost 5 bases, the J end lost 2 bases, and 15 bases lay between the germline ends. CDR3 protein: CASSPKSGATDTQYF. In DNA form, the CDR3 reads TGTGCCAGCAGTCCTAAAAGCGGAGCCACAGATACGCAGTATTTT.

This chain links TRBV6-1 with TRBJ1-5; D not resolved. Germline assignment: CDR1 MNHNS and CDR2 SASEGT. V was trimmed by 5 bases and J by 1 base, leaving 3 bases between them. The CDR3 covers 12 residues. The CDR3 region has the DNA TGTGCCAGCAGTCTCAGCAATCAGCCCCAGCATTTT. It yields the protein CASSLSNQPQHF.

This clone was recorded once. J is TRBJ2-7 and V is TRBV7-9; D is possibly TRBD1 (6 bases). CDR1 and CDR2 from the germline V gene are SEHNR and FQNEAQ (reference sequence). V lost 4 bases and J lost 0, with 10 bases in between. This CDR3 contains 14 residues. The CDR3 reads CASSSRTDSYEQYF. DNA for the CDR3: TGTGCCAGCAGCTCGAGGACAGACTCCTACGAGCAGTACTTC.

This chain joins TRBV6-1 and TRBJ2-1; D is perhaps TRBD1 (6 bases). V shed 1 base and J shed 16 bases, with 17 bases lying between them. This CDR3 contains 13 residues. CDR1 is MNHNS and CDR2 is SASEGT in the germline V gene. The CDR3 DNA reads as TGTGCCAGCAGTGAAGGGACAGTCCGTTCCTCATTCTTC. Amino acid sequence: CASSEGTVRSSFF.

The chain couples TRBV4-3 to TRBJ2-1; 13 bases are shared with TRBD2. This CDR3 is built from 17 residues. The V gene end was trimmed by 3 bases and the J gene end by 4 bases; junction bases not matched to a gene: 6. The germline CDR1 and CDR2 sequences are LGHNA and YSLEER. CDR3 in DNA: TGCGCCAGCAGCCAGCGGACTAGCGGGAGTTCTTACAATGAGCAGTTCTTC. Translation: CASSQRTSGSSYNEQFF.

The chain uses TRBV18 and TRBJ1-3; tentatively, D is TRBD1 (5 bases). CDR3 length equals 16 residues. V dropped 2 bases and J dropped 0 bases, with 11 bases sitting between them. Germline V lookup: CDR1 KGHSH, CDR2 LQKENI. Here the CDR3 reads CASSPAGPSSGNTIYF. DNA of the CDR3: TGTGCCAGCTCACCAGCAGGGCCAAGCTCTGGAAACACCATATATTTT.

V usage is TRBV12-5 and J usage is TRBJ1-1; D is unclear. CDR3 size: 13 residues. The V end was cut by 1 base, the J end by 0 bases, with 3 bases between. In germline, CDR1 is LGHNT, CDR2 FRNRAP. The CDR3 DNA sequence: TGTGCTAGTGGTTTGGGGGTGAACACTGAAGCTTTCTTT. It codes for CASGLGVNTEAFF.

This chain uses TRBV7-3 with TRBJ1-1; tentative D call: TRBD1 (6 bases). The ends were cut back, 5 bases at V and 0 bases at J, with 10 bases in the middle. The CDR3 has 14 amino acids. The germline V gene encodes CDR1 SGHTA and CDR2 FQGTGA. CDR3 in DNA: TGTGCCAGCAGCGCACAGGGTATGAACACTGAAGCTTTCTTT. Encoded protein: CASSAQGMNTEAFF.

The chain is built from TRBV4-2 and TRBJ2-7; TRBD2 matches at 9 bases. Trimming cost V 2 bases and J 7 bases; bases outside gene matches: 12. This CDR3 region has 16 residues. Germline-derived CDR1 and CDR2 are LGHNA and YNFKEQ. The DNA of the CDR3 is TGTGCCAGCAGCCAAACTTATAGCGGGAGCGGGAAAGAGCAGTACTTC. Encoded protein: CASSQTYSGSGKEQYF.

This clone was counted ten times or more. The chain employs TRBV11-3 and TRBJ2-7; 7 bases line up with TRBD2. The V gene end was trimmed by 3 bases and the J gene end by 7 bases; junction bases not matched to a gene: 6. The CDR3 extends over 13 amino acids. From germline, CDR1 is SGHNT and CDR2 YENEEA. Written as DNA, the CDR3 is TGTGCCAGCAGCTTCGGACTAGGAGGGGAGCAGTACTTC. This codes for CASSFGLGGEQYF.